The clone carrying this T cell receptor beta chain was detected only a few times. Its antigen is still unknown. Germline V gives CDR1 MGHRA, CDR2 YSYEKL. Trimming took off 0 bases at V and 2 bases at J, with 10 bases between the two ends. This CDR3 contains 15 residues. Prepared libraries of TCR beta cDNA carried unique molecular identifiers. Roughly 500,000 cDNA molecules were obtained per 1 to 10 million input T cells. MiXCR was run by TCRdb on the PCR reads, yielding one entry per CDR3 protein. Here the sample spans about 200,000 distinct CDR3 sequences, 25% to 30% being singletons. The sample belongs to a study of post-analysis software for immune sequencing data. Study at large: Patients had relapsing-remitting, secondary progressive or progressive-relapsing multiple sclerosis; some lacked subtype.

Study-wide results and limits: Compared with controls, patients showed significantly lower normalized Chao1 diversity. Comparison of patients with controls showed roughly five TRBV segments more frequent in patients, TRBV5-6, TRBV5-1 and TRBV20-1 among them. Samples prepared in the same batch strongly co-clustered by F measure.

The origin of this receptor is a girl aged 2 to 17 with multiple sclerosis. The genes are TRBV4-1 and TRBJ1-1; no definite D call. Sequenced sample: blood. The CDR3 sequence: CASSQDRRINTEAFF. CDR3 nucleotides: TGCGCCAGCAGCCAAGATAGAAGAATTAACACTGAAGCTTTCTTT.